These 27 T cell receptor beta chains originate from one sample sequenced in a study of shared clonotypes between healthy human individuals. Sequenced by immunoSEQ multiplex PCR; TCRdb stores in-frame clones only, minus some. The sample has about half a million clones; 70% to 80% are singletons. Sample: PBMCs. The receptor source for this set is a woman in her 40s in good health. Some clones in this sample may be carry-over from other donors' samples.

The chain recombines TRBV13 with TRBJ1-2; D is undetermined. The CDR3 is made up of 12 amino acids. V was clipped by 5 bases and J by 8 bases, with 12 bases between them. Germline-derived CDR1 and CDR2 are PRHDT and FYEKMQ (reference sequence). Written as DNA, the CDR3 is TGTGCCAGCAGCCCAGAGATAGAGGGCTACACCTTC. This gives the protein CASSPEIEGYTF.

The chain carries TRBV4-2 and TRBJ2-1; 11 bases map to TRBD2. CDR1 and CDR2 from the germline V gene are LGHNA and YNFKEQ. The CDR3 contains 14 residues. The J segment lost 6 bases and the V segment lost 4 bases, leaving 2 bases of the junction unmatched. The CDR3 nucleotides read TGTGCCAGCAGCCTGGGACTAGCGGCCAATGAGCAGTTCTTC. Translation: CASSLGLAANEQFF.

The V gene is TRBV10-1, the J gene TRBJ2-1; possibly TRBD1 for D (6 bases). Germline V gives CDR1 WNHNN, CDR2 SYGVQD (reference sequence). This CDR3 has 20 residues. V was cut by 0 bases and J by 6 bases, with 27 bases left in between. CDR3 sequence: CASSESTFLRTGHWINEQFF. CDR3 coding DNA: TGCGCCAGCAGTGAGTCGACTTTTCTGCGGACGGGACACTGGATCAATGAGCAGTTCTTC.

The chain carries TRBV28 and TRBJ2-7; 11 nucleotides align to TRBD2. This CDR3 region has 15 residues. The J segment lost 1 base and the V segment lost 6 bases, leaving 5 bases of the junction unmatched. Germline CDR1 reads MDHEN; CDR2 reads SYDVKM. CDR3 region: CASSPSGRYSYEQYF. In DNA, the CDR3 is TGTGCCAGCAGCCCTAGCGGGAGGTATTCCTACGAGCAGTACTTC.

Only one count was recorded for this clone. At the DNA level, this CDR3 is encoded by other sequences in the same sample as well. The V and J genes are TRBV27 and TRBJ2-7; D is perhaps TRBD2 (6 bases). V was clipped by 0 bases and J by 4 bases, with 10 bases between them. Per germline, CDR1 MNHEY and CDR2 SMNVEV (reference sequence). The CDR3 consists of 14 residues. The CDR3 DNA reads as TGTGCCAGCAGTTTATCGAGGGACTCTTACGAGCAGTACTTC. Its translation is CASSLSRDSYEQYF.

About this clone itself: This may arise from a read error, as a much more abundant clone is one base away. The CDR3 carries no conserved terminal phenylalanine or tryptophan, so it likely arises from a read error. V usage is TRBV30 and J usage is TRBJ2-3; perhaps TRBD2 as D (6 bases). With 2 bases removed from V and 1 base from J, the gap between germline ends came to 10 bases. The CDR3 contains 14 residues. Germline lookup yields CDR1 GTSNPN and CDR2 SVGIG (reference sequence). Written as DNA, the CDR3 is TGTGCCTGGAGTACGCGGGGCGGCACAGATACGCAGTATTTA. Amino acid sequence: CAWSTRGGTDTQYL.

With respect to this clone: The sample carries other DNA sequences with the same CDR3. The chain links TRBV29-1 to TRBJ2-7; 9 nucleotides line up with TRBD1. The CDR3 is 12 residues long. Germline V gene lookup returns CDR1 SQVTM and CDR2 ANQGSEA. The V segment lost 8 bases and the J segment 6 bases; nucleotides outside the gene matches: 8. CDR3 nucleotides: TGCAGCACCAAGGGACAGGGCAGCGAGCAGTACTTC. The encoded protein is CSTKGQGSEQYF.

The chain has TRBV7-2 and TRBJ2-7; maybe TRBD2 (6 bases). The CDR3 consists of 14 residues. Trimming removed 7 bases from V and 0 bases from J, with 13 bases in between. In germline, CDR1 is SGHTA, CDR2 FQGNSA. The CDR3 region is CASTFGTASYEQYF. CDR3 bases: TGTGCCAGCACCTTCGGGACTGCCTCCTACGAGCAGTACTTC.

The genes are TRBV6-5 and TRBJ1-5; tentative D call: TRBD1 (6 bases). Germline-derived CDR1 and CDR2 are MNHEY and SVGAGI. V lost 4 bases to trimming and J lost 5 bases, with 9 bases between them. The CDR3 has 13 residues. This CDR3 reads CASSSRGHQPQHF. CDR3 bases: TGTGCCAGCAGTTCCCGGGGGCATCAGCCCCAGCATTTT.

CDR3 nucleotides: TGCAGCGTCCGGGACGGAAACACCGGGGAGCTGTTTTTT. It translates to CSVRDGNTGELFF. The rearrangement uses TRBV29-1 and TRBJ2-2, with D tentatively TRBD1 or TRBD2 (5 bases each). This CDR3 spans 13 amino acids. Trimming shortened V by 6 bases and J by 2 bases, and 10 bases separated the two germline ends. Germline-derived CDR1 and CDR2 are SQVTM and ANQGSEA.

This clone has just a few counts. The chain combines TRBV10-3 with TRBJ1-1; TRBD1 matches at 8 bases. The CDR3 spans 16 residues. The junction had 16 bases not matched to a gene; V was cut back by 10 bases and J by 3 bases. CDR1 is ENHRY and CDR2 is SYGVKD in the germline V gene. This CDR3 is CATTLRLTGADTEAFF. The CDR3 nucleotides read TGTGCCACGACCCTCAGGCTGACAGGGGCGGACACTGAAGCTTTCTTT.

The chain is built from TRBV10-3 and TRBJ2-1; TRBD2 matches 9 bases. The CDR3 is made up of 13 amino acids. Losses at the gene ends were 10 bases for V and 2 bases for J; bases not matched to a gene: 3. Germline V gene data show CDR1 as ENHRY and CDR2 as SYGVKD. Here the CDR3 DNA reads TGTGCCACGACTAGCGGAACCTACAATGAGCAGTTCTTC. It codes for CATTSGTYNEQFF.

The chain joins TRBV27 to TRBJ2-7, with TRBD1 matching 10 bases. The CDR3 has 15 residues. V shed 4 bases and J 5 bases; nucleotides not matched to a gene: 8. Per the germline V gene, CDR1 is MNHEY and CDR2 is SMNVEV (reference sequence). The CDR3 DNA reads TGTGCCAGCAGTTCTCCAGGACAGGGGGTAAACGAGCAGTACTTC. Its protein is CASSSPGQGVNEQYF.

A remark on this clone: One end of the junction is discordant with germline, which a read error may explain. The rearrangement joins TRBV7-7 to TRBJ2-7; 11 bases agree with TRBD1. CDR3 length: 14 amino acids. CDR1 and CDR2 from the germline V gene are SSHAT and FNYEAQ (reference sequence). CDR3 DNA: TGTGCTAGCAGCCCCGGGACAGGGGGCTACGAGCAGTACTTC. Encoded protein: CASSPGTGGYEQYF.

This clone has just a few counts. This CDR3 reads CASSIGDRKYQPQHF. CDR3 sequence (DNA): TGTGCCAGTAGTATAGGAGACAGAAAGTATCAGCCCCAGCATTTT. V is TRBV19 and J is TRBJ1-5; maybe TRBD1 (5 bases). This CDR3 has 15 amino acids. Per germline, CDR1 LNHDA and CDR2 SQIVND (reference sequence). The ends were cut back, 1 base at V and 5 bases at J, with 12 bases in the middle. The whole variable domain, remainder taken from reference TRBV19 and TRBJ1-5, is DGGITQSPKYLFRKEGQNVTLSCEQNLNHDAMYWYRQDPGQGLRLIYYSQIVNDFQKGDIAEGYSVSREKKESFPLTVTSAQKNPTAFYLCASSIGDRKYQPQHFGDGTRLSIL.

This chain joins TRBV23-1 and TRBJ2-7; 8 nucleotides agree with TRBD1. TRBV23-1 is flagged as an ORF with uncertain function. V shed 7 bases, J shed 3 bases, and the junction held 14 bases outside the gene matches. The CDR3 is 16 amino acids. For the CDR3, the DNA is TGCGCCAGCACCCCCTTCAGGACAGGGTTTAGCTACGAGCAGTACTTC. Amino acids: CASTPFRTGFSYEQYF.

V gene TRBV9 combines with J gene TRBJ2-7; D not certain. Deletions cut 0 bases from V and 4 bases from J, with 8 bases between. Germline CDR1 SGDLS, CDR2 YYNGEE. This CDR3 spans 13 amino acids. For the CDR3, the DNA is TGTGCCAGCAGCGTAGCTCACGAGTACGAGCAGTACTTC. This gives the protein CASSVAHEYEQYF.

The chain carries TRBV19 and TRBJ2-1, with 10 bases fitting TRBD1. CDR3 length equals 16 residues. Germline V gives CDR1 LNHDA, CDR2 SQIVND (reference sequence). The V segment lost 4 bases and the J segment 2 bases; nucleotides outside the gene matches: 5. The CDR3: CASSTGTGVPYNEQFF. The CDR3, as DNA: TGTGCCAGTAGTACCGGGACAGGGGTTCCCTACAATGAGCAGTTCTTC.

CDR3 in amino acids: CASSLRAGPDTQYF. The CDR3 DNA sequence: TGTGCCAGCAGCTTACGGGCAGGCCCAGATACGCAGTATTTT. This sequence joins TRBV7-3 and TRBJ2-3; the D is unclear. Looked up from germline, CDR1 is SGHTA and CDR2 is FQGTGA. This CDR3 has 14 residues. Trimming removed 2 bases at V and 4 bases at J, with 10 bases between.

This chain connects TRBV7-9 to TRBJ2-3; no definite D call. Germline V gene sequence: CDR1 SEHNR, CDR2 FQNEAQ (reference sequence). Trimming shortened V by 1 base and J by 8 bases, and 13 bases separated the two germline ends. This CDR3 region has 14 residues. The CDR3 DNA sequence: TGTGCCAGCAGCTTAGGCGGTCTCCCTGGTACGCAGTATTTT. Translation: CASSLGGLPGTQYF.

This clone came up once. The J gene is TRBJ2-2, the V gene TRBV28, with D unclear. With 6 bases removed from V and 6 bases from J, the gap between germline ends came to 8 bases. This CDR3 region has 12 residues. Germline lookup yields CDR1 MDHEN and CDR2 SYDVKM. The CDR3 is CASRPYAGELFF. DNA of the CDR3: TGTGCCAGCAGGCCTTACGCCGGGGAGCTGTTTTTT.

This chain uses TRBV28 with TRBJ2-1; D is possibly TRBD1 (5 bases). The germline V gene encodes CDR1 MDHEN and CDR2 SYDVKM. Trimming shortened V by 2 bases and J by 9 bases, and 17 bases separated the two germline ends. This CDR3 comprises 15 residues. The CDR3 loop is CASSLPGQAIPEQFF. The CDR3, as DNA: TGTGCCAGCAGTTTACCCGGACAAGCGATCCCTGAGCAGTTCTTC.

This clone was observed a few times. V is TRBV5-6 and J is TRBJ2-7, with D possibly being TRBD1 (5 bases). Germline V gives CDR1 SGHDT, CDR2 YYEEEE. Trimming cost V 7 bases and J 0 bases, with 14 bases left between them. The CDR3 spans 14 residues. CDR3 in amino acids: CASRRQTYSYEQYF. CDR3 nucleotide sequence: TGTGCCAGCCGCCGACAGACCTACTCCTACGAGCAGTACTTC.

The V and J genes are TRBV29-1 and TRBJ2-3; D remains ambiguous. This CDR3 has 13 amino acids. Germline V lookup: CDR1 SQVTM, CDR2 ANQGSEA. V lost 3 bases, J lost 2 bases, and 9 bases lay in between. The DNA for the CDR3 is TGCAGCGTTGACGGGCCCTACACAGATACGCAGTATTTT. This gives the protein CSVDGPYTDTQYF.

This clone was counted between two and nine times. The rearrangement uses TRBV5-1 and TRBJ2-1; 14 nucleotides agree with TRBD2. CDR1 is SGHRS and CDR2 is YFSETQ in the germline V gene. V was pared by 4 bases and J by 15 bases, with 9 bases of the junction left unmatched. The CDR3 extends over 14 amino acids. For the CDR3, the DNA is TGCGCCAGCAGCCCGGGACTAGCGGGAGAATGGGGGTTCTTC. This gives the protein CASSPGLAGEWGFF.

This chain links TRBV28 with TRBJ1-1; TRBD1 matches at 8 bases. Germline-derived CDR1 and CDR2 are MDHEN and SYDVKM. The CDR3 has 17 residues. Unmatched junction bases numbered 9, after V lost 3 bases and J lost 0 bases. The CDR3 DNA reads TGTGCCAGCAGTTTTGAAAGCTGGGACAGGTTGAACACTGAAGCTTTCTTT. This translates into CASSFESWDRLNTEAFF.

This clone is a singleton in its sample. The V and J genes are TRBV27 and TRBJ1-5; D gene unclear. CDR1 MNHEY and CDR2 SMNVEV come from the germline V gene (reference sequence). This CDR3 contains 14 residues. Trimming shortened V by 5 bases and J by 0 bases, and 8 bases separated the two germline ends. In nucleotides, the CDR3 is TGTGCCAGCAGTCCGCAGAATAGCAATCAGCCCCAGCATTTT. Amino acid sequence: CASSPQNSNQPQHF.